This TCR beta chain was identified in a study of blood T cells in healthy people across ages (dated by TCRdb to the mid-2010s). Regarding the research as a whole: In model experiments, template switching captured about one uniquely barcoded TCR beta cDNA molecule for every two T cells. The study analyzed two additional independent replicas of 1 million unique cDNA reads from the same blood draw for two donors, one aged 18 to 30 and one aged 80 or older. To avoid experimental bias, donors of different ages were distributed randomly across sequencing lanes. Four age groups were formed from the donors: young (average about 17 years), middle-aged (around 40), aged (under 70) and long-lived (around 80). To track age-related changes in TCR beta repertoire diversity, the study relied on deep sequencing normalized with unique cDNA molecular identifiers.

The donors were under 40 Caucasian individuals from Russia, aged roughly 6 to 90 years, who were systemically healthy. About 10 milliliters of peripheral blood were collected from each donor into EDTA-treated Vacutainer tubes. PBMCs were isolated by Ficoll-Paque density-gradient centrifugation, with at least 7 million obtained per sample. Trizol reagent was used to extract total RNA from the PBMCs, yielding at least 5.5 micrograms per sample. For every donor, an aliquot of PBMCs went through flow cytometry to measure the percentages of naive CD45RAhigh/CD27high T cells. CDR1 and CDR2 were assigned from the germline V gene as SQVTM and ANQGSEA. The CDR3 starts with the cysteine, ends with the phenylalanine, and has 15 residues. Kept here is only the CDR3 DNA, which spans 45 bases and is read in frame from base 1. Clipping removes 5 bases from V and 4 bases from J, with 14 as the unmatched junction base count.

The library was produced with 5' RACE. The instrument given in TCRdb is Illumina HiSeq 2500. A second PCR of 7 to 11 cycles was performed with a sample-barcoded 5' primer and a J-beta primer mix. Each TCR beta cDNA molecule received a unique molecular identifier from a template-switch 5' adaptor carrying 12 random nucleotides. Each sample yielded at least 3 million CDR3-containing paired-end reads. First-strand cDNA synthesis was performed from all RNA using the Mint cDNA synthesis kit, with priming by a TRBC-specific oligonucleotide. Following uracil-DNA glycosylase treatment, all cDNA underwent a first 18-cycle PCR with the universal primers M1SS and BC2_uni_R. The original pipeline was this. For normalization, 1 million high-quality reads were randomly selected from each sample, with every read carrying a distinct molecular identifier. Instead of being binned into consensus sequences, reads with shared molecular identifiers were discarded. MiTCR, set to a Q25 quality threshold and the strictest error-elimination algorithm, was used for CDR3 identification, clonotype clustering and error correction. A nonparametric unseen species model using Euler transformation provided a lower-bound estimate of total TCR beta diversity. TCRdb reprocessed the public reads (quality trimming at Q25 with fastp, clone calling with MiXCR) and kept in-frame beta chains. Rows are combined by CDR3 protein, so each entry shows the most common genes and DNA. The V and J calls were not made by the authors but by TCRdb's processing. This sample has 980,000 or so distinct CDR3 sequences in its table, and roughly 52% of those were observed once. The top ten clones comprise about an eighth of the sample.

General study outcomes and caveats: Estimates of total diversity from one million sequenced T cells were regarded as lower bounds and underestimates. Observed TCR beta diversity correlated strongly with the percentage of naive T cells measured by flow cytometry. The long-lived group showed more naive CD4+ T cells, fewer expanded clones and increased TCR diversity than the aged group, suggesting age selection. Because profiling used bulk unsorted PBMCs, naive and antigen-experienced compartments could not be compared conclusively. The CMV infection status of donors was not known, potentially confounding age-related changes in expanded clonotypes. Observed TCR beta diversity per million T cells fell roughly linearly with age, and a significant reduction was already apparent by age roughly 40.

As to this clonotype: No antigen is known for it. It has no much larger one-base neighbor in the sample; base qualities were not kept.

This TCR derives from a man under 40 in good health. The sample was blood. This sequence uses TRBV29-1 and TRBJ2-7, with 7 central nucleotides matching TRBD1. The DNA sequence is as follows: TGCAGCGTTACTTATTCCGGGACAGAAGCTTACGAGCAGTACTTC. This yields the protein CSVTYSGTEAYEQYF.